The clone carrying this T cell receptor beta chain was seen a few times. Each CDR3 protein gets one entry after TCRdb re-called the 5' RACE reads with MiXCR. The sample contains tens of thousands of distinct CDR3 sequences, 2% to 3% of which appear only once. The source of the sample is a study of neurological immune-mediated disorders. Germline CDR1 is SGHTA and CDR2 is FQGNSA. The CDR3 spans 14 residues. V shed 4 bases, J shed 2 bases, and the junction held 4 bases outside the gene matches. The sample comprised PBMCs. V and J are TRBV7-2 and TRBJ2-7; 8 nucleotides line up with TRBD1. This TCR was sampled from a man aged 45-65 years with multiple sclerosis. The CDR3 is CASSSDRVTYEQYF. DNA of the CDR3: TGTGCCAGCAGCTCGGACAGGGTAACCTACGAGCAGTACTTC. The complete variable domain, with remaining parts taken from reference TRBV7-2 and TRBJ2-7, reads GAGVSQSPSNKVTEKGKDVELRCDPISGHTALYWYRQSLGQGLEFLIYFQGNSAPDKSGLPSDRFSAERTGGSVSTLTIQRTQQEDSAVYLCASSSDRVTYEQYFGPGTRLTVT.